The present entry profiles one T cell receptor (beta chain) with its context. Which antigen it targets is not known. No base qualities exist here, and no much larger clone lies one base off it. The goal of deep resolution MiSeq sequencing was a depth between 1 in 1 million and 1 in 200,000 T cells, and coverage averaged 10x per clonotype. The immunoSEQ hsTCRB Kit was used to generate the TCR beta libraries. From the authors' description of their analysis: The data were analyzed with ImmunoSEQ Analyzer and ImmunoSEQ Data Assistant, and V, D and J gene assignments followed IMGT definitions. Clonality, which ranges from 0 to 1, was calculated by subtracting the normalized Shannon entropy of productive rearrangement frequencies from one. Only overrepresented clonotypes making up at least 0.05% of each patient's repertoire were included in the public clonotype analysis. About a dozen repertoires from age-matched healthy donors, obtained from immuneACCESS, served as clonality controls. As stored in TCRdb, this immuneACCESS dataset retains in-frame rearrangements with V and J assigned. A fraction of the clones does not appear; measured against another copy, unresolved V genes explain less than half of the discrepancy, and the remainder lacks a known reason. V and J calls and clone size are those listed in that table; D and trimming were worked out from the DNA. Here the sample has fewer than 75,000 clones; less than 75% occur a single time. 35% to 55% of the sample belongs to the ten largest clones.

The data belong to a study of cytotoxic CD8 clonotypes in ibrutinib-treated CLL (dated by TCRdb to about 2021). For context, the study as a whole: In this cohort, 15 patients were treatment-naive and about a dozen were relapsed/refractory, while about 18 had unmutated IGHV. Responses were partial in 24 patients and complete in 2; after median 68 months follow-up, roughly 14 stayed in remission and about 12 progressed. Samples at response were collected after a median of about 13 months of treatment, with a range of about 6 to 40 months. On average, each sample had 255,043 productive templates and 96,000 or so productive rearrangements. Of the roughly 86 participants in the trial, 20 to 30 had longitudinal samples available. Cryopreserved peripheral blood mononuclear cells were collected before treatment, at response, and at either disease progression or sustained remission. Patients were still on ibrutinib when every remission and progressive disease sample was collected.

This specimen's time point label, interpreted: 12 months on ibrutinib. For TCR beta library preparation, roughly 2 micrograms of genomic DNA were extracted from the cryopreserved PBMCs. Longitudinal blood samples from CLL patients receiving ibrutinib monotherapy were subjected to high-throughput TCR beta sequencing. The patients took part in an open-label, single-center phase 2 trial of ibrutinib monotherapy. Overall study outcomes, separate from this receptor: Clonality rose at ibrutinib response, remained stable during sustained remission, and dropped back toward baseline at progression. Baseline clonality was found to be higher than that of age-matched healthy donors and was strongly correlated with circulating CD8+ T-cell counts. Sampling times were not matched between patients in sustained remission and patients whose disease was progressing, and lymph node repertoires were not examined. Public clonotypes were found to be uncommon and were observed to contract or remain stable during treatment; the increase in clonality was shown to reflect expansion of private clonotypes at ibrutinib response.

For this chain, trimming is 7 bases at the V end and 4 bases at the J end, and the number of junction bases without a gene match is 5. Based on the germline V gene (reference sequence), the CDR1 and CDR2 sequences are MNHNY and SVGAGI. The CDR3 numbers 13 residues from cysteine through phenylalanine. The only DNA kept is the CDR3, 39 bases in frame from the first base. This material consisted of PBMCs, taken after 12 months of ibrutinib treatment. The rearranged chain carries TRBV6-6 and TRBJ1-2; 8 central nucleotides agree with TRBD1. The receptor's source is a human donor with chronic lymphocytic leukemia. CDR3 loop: CASTLRGLYGYTF. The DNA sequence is TGTGCCAGCACCCTCAGGGGGCTCTATGGCTACACCTTC.